This T cell receptor beta chain derives from a study of vaccination and CD4 T cells after COVID-19 (dated by TCRdb to the early 2020s). The study in broad terms: SARS-CoV-2 positivity had been established in the convalescent patients by nasal swab PCR, and mild disease was recorded in roughly 9 of these patients and severe disease in one. The convalescent cohort comprised six males and four females, including two Hispanic individuals, seven Caucasians, two Asians and one multiracial person. Two doses of either the Pfizer-BioNTech BNT162b2 vaccine (n=8) or the Moderna mRNA-1273 vaccine (n=2) were administered to participants. Post-COVID blood samples were collected from convalescent patients a median of roughly 100 days after diagnosis, with a range of roughly 30 to 170 days. Post-vaccine blood samples were taken a median of around 77 days after the second vaccine dose, with a range of about 14 to 241 days. Culture stimuli were overlapping spike peptide pools from SARS-CoV-2 and from the common cold coronaviruses HCoV-NL63, HCoV-OC43 and HCoV-229E. As controls, cultures received a CEFX viral epitope pool (the positive control), an HIV-1 Nef peptide pool (the negative control), or no peptide at all. The spike-specific CD4+ TCR repertoire was compared before and after mRNA vaccination in approximately 9 COVID-19 convalescent patients and several infection-naive healthy vaccine recipients. Here is what the overall study found, with its caveats: Relatively few convalescent patients were included in the study, and early timepoints after natural infection were not analyzed. In convalescent patients, a median approximately 90% of post-vaccine SARS-CoV-2-reactive clones were detected only after vaccination, suggesting vaccine-specific priming. Of the vaccine-specific clones found in convalescent patients, nearly all (304 of 307) were mono-reactive for SARS-CoV-2 spike instead of being cross-reactive with common cold coronaviruses. An increase in the median number of SARS-CoV-2-reactive clonotypes from around 20 after infection to about 39 after vaccination was observed, but the change was not found to be significant.

The library was generated by PCR. At the Johns Hopkins FTIC core, DNA from the cultured CD4+ T cells underwent TCR sequencing with the Oncomine TCR Beta short-read assay. Genomic DNA was extracted from the cultured CD4+ T cells with the QIAamp micro DNA kit. The Oncomine TCR Beta libraries from cultured CD4+ T cells were pooled using unique dual indexes and then sequenced on an Illumina iSeq 100. In the paper's pipeline: Non-productive sequences were filtered out, and CDR3s that did not start with C, did not end with F or W, or were shorter than 7 amino acids were discarded. Antigen-specific clonotypes were identified using the MANAFEST web application through comparison of peptide-stimulated wells with reference and other culture wells. Positive clones required FDR below 0.05, an odds ratio above 5, and productive frequency above 0.1% in at least two of three replicate wells. A clonotype was classed as cross-reactive if the clonotype showed significant expansion both in SARS-CoV-2 spike wells and in at least one common cold coronavirus spike condition. Similarity between CDR3 sequences was evaluated in R version 3.6.1 using Levenshtein distances (stringdist) and unrooted phylogenetic trees (ape). Clones were called with MiXCR by TCRdb after fastp trimmed the public reads at Q25, and only in-frame beta chains were retained. Rows with one shared CDR3 protein collapse into an entry with the most common genes and DNA. TCRdb, not the original authors, processed these V and J calls. The sample records 13,000 or so distinct CDR3 sequences, 35% of which are singletons. The ten largest clonotypes hold 12% of the sample.

This specimen's treatment or condition label, per the study, means: roughly 11-day PBMC culture with coronavirus spike peptide pools or control peptides (ViraFEST assay). The study used the ViraFEST assay, which expanded antigen-specific T cells with peptide pools and then identified expanded clonotypes by TCR sequencing. The positive SARS-CoV-2 PCR tests of the convalescent patients were dated from March to December 2020, before the Alpha, Beta and Delta variants emerged in the United States. Each well held two million PBMCs cultured with approximately 10 ug/ml peptide pools in IMDM containing approximately 5% human AB serum and around 10 IU/ml IL-2. On days 3 and 7, half of the culture medium was replaced with fresh IL-2-containing medium. After approximately 10 days of culture, CD4+ T cells were isolated by negative selection using the EasySep CD4+ T cell isolation kit. Ficoll-Paque Plus gradient centrifugation was used to isolate PBMCs from whole blood, and the isolated PBMCs were then either used fresh or cryopreserved at -140C. In general, triplicate wells were set up for every culture condition.

This clonotype was counted a single time. This receptor's antigen is unknown. No base quality information exists; no much larger clone differs at one position. One read alone lends weak support. The CDR3 has 13 amino acids, counting the end cysteine and phenylalanine. The only DNA kept is the CDR3, 39 bases in frame from the first base. Trimming costs V 0 bases and J 5 bases, and their ends lie 7 bases apart. CDR1 and CDR2 are drawn from the germline V gene: LGHNA, YSLEER. This sequence uses TRBV4-3 and TRBJ2-5, with no confident D gene call. The source of this sequence is a human donor who had recovered from COVID-19. Sequencing was carried out using CD4+ T cells from blood, cultured in vitro. This receptor has the CDR3 CASSQDRKETQYF. The DNA reads TGCGCCAGCAGCCAAGATAGGAAGGAGACCCAGTACTTC.